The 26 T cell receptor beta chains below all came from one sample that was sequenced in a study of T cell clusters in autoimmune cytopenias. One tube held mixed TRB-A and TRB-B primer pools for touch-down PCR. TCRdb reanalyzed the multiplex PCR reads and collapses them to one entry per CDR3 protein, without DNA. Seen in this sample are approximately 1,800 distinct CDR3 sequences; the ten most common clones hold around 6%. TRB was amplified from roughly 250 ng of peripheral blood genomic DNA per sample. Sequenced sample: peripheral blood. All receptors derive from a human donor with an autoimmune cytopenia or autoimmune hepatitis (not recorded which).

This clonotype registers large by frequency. This chain's CDR3 is CSVGPGTDTQYF. The chain joins TRBV29-1 to TRBJ2-3. CDR1 SQVTM and CDR2 ANQGSEA come from the germline V gene. The CDR3 covers 12 residues.

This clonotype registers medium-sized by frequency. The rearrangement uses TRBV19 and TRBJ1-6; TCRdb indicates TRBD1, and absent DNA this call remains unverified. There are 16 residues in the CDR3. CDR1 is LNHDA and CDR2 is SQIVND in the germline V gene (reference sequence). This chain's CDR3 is CASSPFRDSYNSPLHF.

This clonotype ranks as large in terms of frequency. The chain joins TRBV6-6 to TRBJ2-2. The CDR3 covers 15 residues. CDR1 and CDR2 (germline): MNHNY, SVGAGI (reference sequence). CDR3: CASSSNGVNTGELFF.

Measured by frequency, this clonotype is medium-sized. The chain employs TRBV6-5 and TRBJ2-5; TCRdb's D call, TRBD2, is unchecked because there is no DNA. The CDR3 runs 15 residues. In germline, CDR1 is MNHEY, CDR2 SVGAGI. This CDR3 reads CASSYRGLASETQYF.

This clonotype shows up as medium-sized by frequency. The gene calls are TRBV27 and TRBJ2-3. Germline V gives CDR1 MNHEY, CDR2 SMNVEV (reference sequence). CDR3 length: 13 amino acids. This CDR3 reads CASTSVGTDTQYF.

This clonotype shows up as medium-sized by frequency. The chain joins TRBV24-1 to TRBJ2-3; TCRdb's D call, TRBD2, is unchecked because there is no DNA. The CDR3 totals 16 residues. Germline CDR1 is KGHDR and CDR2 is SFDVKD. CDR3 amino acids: CATSDPLGSGTDTQYF.

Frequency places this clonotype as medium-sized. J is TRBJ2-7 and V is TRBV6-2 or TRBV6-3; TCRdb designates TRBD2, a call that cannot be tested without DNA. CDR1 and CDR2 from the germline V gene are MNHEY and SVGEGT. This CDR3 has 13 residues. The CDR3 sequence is CASSWGSGYEQYF.

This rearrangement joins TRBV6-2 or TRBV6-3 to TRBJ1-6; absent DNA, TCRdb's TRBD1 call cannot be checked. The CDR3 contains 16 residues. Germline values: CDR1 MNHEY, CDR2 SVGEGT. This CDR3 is CASSYWGQGAMSPLHF.

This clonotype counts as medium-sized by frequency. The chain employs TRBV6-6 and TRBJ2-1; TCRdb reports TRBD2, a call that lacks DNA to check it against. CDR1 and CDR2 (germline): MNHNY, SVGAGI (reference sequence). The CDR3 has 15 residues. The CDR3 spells CASSYPGTSGPKQFF.

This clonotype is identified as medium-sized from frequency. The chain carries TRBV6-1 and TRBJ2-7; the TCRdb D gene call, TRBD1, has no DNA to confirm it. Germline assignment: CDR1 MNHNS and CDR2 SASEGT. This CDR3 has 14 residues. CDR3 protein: CASSDGTGNYEQYF.

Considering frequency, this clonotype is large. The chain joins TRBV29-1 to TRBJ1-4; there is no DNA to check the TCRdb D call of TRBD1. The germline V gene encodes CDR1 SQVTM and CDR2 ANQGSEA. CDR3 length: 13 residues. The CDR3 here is CSVAWFGAEKLFF.

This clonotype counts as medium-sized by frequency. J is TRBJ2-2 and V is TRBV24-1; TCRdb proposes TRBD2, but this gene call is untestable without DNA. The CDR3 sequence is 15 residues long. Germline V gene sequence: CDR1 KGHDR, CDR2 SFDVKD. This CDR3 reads CATSDTRGGTGELFF.

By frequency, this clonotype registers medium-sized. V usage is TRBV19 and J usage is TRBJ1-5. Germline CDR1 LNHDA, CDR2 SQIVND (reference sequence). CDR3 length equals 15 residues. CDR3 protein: CASSLSFNSNQPQHF.

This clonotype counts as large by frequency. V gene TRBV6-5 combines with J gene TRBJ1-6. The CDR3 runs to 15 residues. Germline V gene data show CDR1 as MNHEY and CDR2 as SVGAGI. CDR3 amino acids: CASSYSKGSRSPLHF.

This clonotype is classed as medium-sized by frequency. The CDR3 is CASSLQGGNQPQHF. V is TRBV6-6 and J is TRBJ1-5. This CDR3 comprises 14 residues. Germline V gene lookup returns CDR1 MNHNY and CDR2 SVGAGI (reference sequence).

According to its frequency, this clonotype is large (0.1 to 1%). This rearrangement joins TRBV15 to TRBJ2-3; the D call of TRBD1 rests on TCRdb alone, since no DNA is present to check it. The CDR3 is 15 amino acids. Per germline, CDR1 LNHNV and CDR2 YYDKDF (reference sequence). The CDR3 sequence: CATRSRQAQTDTQYF.

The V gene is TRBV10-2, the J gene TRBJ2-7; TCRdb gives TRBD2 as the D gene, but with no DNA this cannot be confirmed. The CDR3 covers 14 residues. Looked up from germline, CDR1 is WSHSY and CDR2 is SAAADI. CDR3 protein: CASSMVAGVGEQYF.

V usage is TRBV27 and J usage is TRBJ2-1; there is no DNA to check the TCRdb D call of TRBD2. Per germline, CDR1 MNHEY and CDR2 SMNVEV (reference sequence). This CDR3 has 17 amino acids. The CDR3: CASGRLASRSSYNEQFF.

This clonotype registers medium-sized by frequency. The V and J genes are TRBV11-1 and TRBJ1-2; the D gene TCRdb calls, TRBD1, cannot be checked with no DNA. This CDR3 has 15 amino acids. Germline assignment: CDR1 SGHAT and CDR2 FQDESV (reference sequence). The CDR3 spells CASSPLQGTNYGYTF.

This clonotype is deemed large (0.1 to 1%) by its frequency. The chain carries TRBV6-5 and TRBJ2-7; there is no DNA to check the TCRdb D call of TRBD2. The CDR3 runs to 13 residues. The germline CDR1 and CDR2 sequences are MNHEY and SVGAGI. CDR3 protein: CASSRDLGSEQYF.

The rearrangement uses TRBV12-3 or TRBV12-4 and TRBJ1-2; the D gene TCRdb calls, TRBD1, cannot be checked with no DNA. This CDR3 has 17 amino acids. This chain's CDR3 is CATPTGTARREIYGYTF.

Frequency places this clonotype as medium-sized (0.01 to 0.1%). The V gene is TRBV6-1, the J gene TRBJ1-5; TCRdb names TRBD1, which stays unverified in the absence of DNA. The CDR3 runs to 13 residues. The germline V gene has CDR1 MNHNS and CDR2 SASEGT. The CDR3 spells CASRQVFNQPQHF.

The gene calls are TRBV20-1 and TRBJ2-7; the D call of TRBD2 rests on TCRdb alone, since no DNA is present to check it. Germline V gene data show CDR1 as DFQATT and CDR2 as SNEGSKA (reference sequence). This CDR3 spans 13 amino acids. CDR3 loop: CSGGVASGIGQYF.

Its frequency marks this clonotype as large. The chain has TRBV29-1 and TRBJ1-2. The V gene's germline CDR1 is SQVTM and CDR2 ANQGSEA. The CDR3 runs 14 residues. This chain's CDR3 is CSVEDHVGNYGYTF. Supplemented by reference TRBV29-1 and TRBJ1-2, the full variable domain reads SAVISQKPSRDICQRGTSLTIQCQVDSQVTMMFWYRQQPGQSLTLIATANQGSEATYESGFVIDKFPISRPNLTFSTLTVSNMSPEDSSIYLCSVEDHVGNYGYTFGSGTRLTVV.

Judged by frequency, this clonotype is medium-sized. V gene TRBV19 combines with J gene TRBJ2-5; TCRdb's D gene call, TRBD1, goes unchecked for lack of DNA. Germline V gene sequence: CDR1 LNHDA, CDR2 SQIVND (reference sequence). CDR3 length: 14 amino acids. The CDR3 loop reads CASSRTGSQETQYF.

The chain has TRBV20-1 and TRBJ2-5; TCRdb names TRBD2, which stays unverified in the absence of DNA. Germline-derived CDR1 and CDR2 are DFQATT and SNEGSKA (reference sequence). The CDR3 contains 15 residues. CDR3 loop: CSVPPSGGARETQYF.